This entry describes one T cell receptor (beta chain). The antigen is not known. This entry comes from a study of T cell responses to AZD1222 COVID-19 vaccine. Points from the study as a whole: Baseline antibody screening turned up just a handful of seropositive AZD1222 recipients. Dominant at 160-218 and 743-854, vaccine-associated CD4 TCRs also spanned spike.

Produced via immunoSEQ multiplex PCR; TCRdb's table is partial and in-frame only. This sample has 150,000 to 200,000 clones, with roughly 90% found just once. This CDR3 is built from 11 residues. Trimming removed 0 bases at V and 8 bases at J, with 5 bases between. Germline CDR1 reads DFQATT; CDR2 reads SNEGSKA (reference sequence). The sequenced sample was peripheral blood, obtained 28 days after the second AZD1222 dose. This sequence originates from an adult who received the AZD1222 COVID-19 vaccine. V gene TRBV20-1 combines with J gene TRBJ2-4, with D uncertain. The CDR3 loop is CSARDAHIQYF. CDR3 bases: TGCAGTGCTAGAGATGCCCACATTCAGTACTTC.